One TCR beta chain is described in this entry. This sample was included in a study of blood T cell repertoires in COVID-19. One Seattle source followed patients from active infection through their disease course. The method was immunoSEQ multiplex PCR; TCRdb's version includes in-frame clones alone and lacks a portion of them. The data contain some 150,000 clones, 75% to 90% of them singletons. The V gene's germline CDR1 is MGHRA and CDR2 YSYEKL. Trimming at V came to 0 bases and at J to 1 base, leaving 7 bases not matched to a gene. This CDR3 comprises 19 residues. The chain joins TRBV4-1 to TRBJ1-5; 12 positions agree with TRBD1. The sequence was collected from a woman aged 55-69 years with COVID-19, enrolled during active disease. The sample taken for sequencing was peripheral blood. In DNA, the CDR3 is TGCGCCAGCAGCCAAGATGGGGACAGGGGGCGGGACAGCAATCAGCCCCAGCATTTT. This translates into CASSQDGDRGRDSNQPQHF.